Presented here are 28 T cell receptor beta chains from one specimen sequenced in a study of T cell repertoires in ileal Crohn's disease (dated by TCRdb to between 2017 and 2020). Libraries came from the immunoSEQ multiplex PCR assay. TCRdb's version of the immuneACCESS table is confined to in-frame rearrangements and falls short of the full clone set. An unresolved V gene accounts for under half of the shortfall where checked; the remainder is of unknown origin. The sample table holds 16,000 or so clones, of which roughly nine tenths were seen once. Approximately 7.1% of the sample is held by the ten biggest clonotypes. Per the publication, the time point label means: inflamed ileum from the surgical specimen. Sequencing was carried out using ileal tissue. The receptors originated from an adult with Crohn's disease.

This clone is medium-sized (0.01 to 0.1%). The gene calls are TRBV10-1 and TRBJ1-3; D uncertain. The germline V and J ends were trimmed by 7 bases and 0 bases, with 13 bases remaining between them. This CDR3 has 15 amino acids. The V gene's germline CDR1 is WNHNN and CDR2 SYGVQD (reference sequence). The CDR3: CASTPRCLSGNTIYF. CDR3 nucleotides: TGCGCCAGCACCCCCAGGTGCCTCTCTGGAAACACCATATATTTT.

The chain is built from TRBV9 and TRBJ2-5; D is possibly TRBD1 (5 bases). The V end was cut by 3 bases, the J end by 1 base, with 7 bases between. The CDR3 is made up of 13 amino acids. The V gene's germline CDR1 is SGDLS and CDR2 YYNGEE. CDR3: CASSGTFQETQYF. DNA of the CDR3: TGTGCCAGCAGCGGGACATTCCAAGAGACCCAGTACTTC.

The rearrangement links TRBV29-1 to TRBJ1-1; 7 bases are shared with TRBD1. Trimming took 6 bases from V and 0 from J; bases not matched to a gene: 4. The CDR3 length is 13 residues. Germline-derived CDR1 and CDR2 are SQVTM and ANQGSEA. CDR3: CSVQGIMNTEAFF. DNA for the CDR3: TGCAGCGTACAGGGGATAATGAACACTGAAGCTTTCTTT.

The chain employs TRBV4-2 and TRBJ1-3, with D perhaps TRBD1 (6 bases). The CDR3 covers 16 residues. The germline V and J ends were trimmed by 6 bases and 0 bases, with 15 bases remaining between them. Germline V gene data show CDR1 as LGHNA and CDR2 as YNFKEQ. CDR3 protein: CASRRQVASSGNTIYF. The CDR3 DNA reads as TGTGCCAGCAGACGACAGGTCGCGAGCTCTGGAAACACCATATATTTT.

The chain couples TRBV5-8 to TRBJ1-1; possibly TRBD1 for D (5 bases). Germline V gene data show CDR1 as SGHTS and CDR2 as YDEGEE. The CDR3 spans 13 residues. The V end was cut by 3 bases, the J end by 8 bases, with 14 bases between. The CDR3 reads CASSWGIRAEAFF. CDR3 sequence (DNA): TGTGCCAGCAGCTGGGGCATCCGGGCGGAAGCTTTCTTT. Supplemented by reference TRBV5-8 and TRBJ1-1, the full variable domain reads EAGVTQSPTHLIKTRGQQATLRCSPISGHTSVYWYQQALGLGLQFLLWYDEGEERNRGNFPPRFSGRQFPNYSSELNVNALELEDSALYLCASSWGIRAEAFFGQGTRLTVV.

This clone is a singleton in its sample. The rearrangement links TRBV6-1 to TRBJ1-4; D possibly corresponds to TRBD1 (5 bases). The germline gives CDR1 MNHNS, CDR2 SASEGT. This CDR3 contains 14 residues. Between the trimmed V and J ends, which lost 9 bases and 0 bases, there was a span of 11 bases. The CDR3 reads CASLGGTTNEKLFF. The CDR3 DNA reads TGTGCCAGTCTCGGGGGAACAACTAATGAAAAACTGTTTTTT.

The gene calls are TRBV4-3 and TRBJ1-2; unclear D gene. Looked up from germline, CDR1 is LGHNA and CDR2 is YSLEER. CDR3 length: 14 residues. V shed 0 bases and J shed 5 bases, with 10 bases lying between them. CDR3 nucleotide sequence: TGCGCCAGCAGCCAAGACGGACGGGAATATGGCTACACCTTC. Its translation: CASSQDGREYGYTF.

The chain couples TRBV7-7 to TRBJ2-2, with TRBD2 matching 14 bases. Germline-derived CDR1 and CDR2 are SSHAT and FNYEAQ (reference sequence). This CDR3 comprises 21 residues. The J segment lost 1 base and the V segment lost 4 bases, leaving 14 bases of the junction unmatched. The CDR3 nucleotides are TGTGCCAGCAGCTCCCTCTGGGTCGCGGGACTAGCGGGAGTGAACACCGGGGAGCTGTTTTTT. Encoded protein: CASSSLWVAGLAGVNTGELFF.

The chain combines TRBV29-1 with TRBJ2-3; either TRBD1 or TRBD2 may fit D (5 bases each). CDR1 and CDR2 from the germline V gene are SQVTM and ANQGSEA. Trimming removed 7 bases from V and 1 base from J, with 15 bases in between. The length of the CDR3 is 14 residues. The CDR3 is CSAHGVQGTDTQYF. The CDR3 DNA reads as TGCAGCGCCCACGGGGTACAGGGCACAGATACGCAGTATTTT.

CDR3 residues: CASTPLAGANVLTF. As DNA, the CDR3 is TGTGCCAGTACGCCATTGGCTGGGGCCAACGTCCTGACTTTC. This sequence joins TRBV19 and TRBJ2-6; D is uncertain. Trimming pared 7 bases from V and 2 bases from J, leaving 9 bases between. There are 14 residues in the CDR3. Looked up from germline, CDR1 is LNHDA and CDR2 is SQIVND (reference sequence).

V is TRBV5-5 and J is TRBJ2-7; TRBD2 aligns across 9 bases. V trimming: 4 bases; J trimming: 4 bases; junction bases outside the gene matches: 6. Germline CDR1 and CDR2: SGHKS and YYEKEE (reference sequence). The CDR3 sequence is 14 residues long. In DNA, the CDR3 is TGTGCCAGCAGCCAGACTAGCGGATTTTACGAGCAGTACTTC. Translation gives CASSQTSGFYEQYF.

CDR3 nucleotide sequence: TGTGCCAGCAGAGGGCCGGGGGCTACGACCGGGGAGCTGTTTTTT. Its translation is CASRGPGATTGELFF. The rearrangement links TRBV11-1 to TRBJ2-2; D could derive from TRBD1 or TRBD2 (6 bases each). The CDR3 spans 15 residues. V gave up 6 bases and J gave up 5 bases, with 16 bases separating them. In germline, CDR1 is SGHAT, CDR2 FQDESV (reference sequence).

The rearrangement uses TRBV7-8 and TRBJ2-2, with a possible D match to TRBD2 (6 bases). This CDR3 is 15 amino acids long. The germline CDR1 and CDR2 sequences are SGHVS and FQNEAQ. V was clipped by 5 bases and J by 2 bases, with 12 bases between them. The CDR3 reads CASSPGGSNTGELFF. Written as DNA, the CDR3 is TGTGCCAGCAGCCCCGGGGGATCCAACACCGGGGAGCTGTTTTTT.

The genes are TRBV4-2 and TRBJ2-3; 8 bases are a match to TRBD2. The CDR3 loop spans 18 amino acids. CDR1 is LGHNA and CDR2 is YNFKEQ in the germline V gene. Trimming cost V 0 bases and J 4 bases; bases outside gene matches: 12. The CDR3 spells CASSQESSGGGRSDTQYF. CDR3 coding DNA: TGTGCCAGCAGCCAAGAGAGTAGTGGCGGGGGGCGCTCAGATACGCAGTATTTT.

The genes are TRBV13 and TRBJ1-3; no clear D. The germline CDR1 and CDR2 sequences are PRHDT and FYEKMQ (reference sequence). V was trimmed by 3 bases and J by 1 base, leaving 10 bases between them. This CDR3 is 15 amino acids long. The CDR3 sequence is CASSFKGRSGNTIYF. The CDR3 DNA is TGTGCCAGCAGCTTCAAGGGTAGGTCTGGAAACACCATATATTTT.

V is TRBV19 and J is TRBJ1-5, with D hard to call. Germline CDR1 reads LNHDA; CDR2 reads SQIVND (reference sequence). The CDR3 loop spans 16 amino acids. With 3 bases removed from V and 0 bases from J, the gap between germline ends came to 12 bases. In nucleotides, the CDR3 is TGTGCCAGTAGTATTATGGCCAGATATAGCAATCAGCCCCAGCATTTT. Translation: CASSIMARYSNQPQHF.

The rearrangement joins TRBV29-1 to TRBJ1-1, with D unresolved. V gave up 2 bases and J gave up 1 base, with 8 bases separating them. The CDR3 spans 13 residues. Germline lookup yields CDR1 SQVTM and CDR2 ANQGSEA. The CDR3 sequence: CSVERAWNTEAFF. The DNA for the CDR3 is TGCAGCGTTGAAAGGGCCTGGAACACTGAAGCTTTCTTT.

This chain's CDR3 is CASTLSKETQYF. The CDR3 DNA reads as TGTGCCAGCACCCTCAGTAAGGAGACCCAGTACTTC. The J gene is TRBJ2-5, the V gene TRBV7-9; D not certain. The CDR3 is 12 residues long. From germline, CDR1 is SEHNR and CDR2 FQNEAQ (reference sequence). V lost 7 bases and J 5 bases, leaving 11 bases between the germline ends.

This clone was counted once. This chain connects TRBV6-5 to TRBJ1-1, with a weak D call TRBD1 (6 bases). Trimming pared 0 bases from V and 6 bases from J, leaving 11 bases between. The V gene's germline CDR1 is MNHEY and CDR2 SVGAGI. The CDR3 consists of 14 residues. CDR3 nucleotide sequence: TGTGCCAGCAGTTACTCCGGGGGCGAGGCTGAAGCTTTCTTT. Its protein is CASSYSGGEAEAFF.

The chain couples TRBV30 to TRBJ2-1; D is uncertain. Germline CDR1 GTSNPN, CDR2 SVGIG (reference sequence). This CDR3 has 11 residues. With 4 bases removed from V and 8 bases from J, the gap between germline ends came to 9 bases. Written as DNA, the CDR3 is TGTGCCTGGATGCGTCGGGATGAGCAGTTCTTC. This encodes CAWMRRDEQFF. The entire variable domain, with the rest obtained from reference TRBV30 and TRBJ2-1, is as follows: SQTIHQWPATLVQPVGSPLSLECTVEGTSNPNLYWYRQAAGRGLQLLFYSVGIGQISSEVPQNLSASRPQDRQFILSSKKLLLSDSGFYLCAWMRRDEQFFGPGTRLTVL.

The rearrangement uses TRBV11-3 and TRBJ2-2, with unresolved D. This CDR3 spans 12 amino acids. From germline, CDR1 is SGHNT and CDR2 YENEEA. V dropped 1 base and J dropped 6 bases, with 3 bases sitting between them. The CDR3 loop is CASSLGPGELFF. The CDR3 DNA sequence: TGTGCCAGCAGCTTAGGGCCCGGGGAGCTGTTTTTT.

The chain couples TRBV2 to TRBJ2-2; possibly TRBD1 for D (5 bases). The V and J ends lost 4 bases and 6 bases respectively, with 15 bases between them. This CDR3 is 15 amino acids long. Per germline, CDR1 SNHLY and CDR2 FYNNEI. This chain's CDR3 is CASSVYRGSAGELFF. In nucleotides, the CDR3 is TGTGCCAGCAGTGTATATAGGGGATCGGCCGGGGAGCTGTTTTTT.

The genes are TRBV6-1 and TRBJ2-7; D is possibly TRBD2 (6 bases). CDR3 length: 14 residues. The V gene lost 10 bases and the J gene lost 3 bases, with 19 bases spanning the gap. Germline V gives CDR1 MNHNS, CDR2 SASEGT. CDR3 nucleotides: TGTGCCACCCTGCCACCGGGGGTATTCTACGAGCAGTACTTC. This sequence encodes CATLPPGVFYEQYF.

The chain has TRBV28 and TRBJ1-2; a possible D gene is TRBD1 (6 bases). Germline CDR1 reads MDHEN; CDR2 reads SYDVKM. The V gene lost 10 bases and the J gene lost 8 bases, with 11 bases spanning the gap. This CDR3 spans 10 amino acids. The CDR3 DNA is TGTGCCACCCGGACAGTGGGCTACACCTTC. It specifies CATRTVGYTF.

The rearrangement links TRBV27 to TRBJ2-3; D is ambiguous. The V gene lost 1 base and the J gene lost 4 bases, with 6 bases spanning the gap. The CDR3 covers 13 residues. Germline CDR1 is MNHEY and CDR2 is SMNVEV (reference sequence). CDR3 bases: TGTGCCAGCAGTTTATACAAGCCAGATACGCAGTATTTT. As protein: CASSLYKPDTQYF.

The V call is TRBV6-1, the J call TRBJ2-2; D is ambiguous. The V end lost 5 bases, the J end lost 1 base, and 11 bases lay between the germline ends. The CDR3 is made up of 15 amino acids. Germline-derived CDR1 and CDR2 are MNHNS and SASEGT. The CDR3 loop is CASSITWGNTGELFF. The CDR3 nucleotides are TGTGCCAGCAGTATCACCTGGGGGAACACCGGGGAGCTGTTTTTT.

The chain uses TRBV28 and TRBJ2-4; 7 positions agree with TRBD1. Germline V CDR1 and CDR2: MDHEN, SYDVKM. The CDR3 has 18 residues. The trim removed 6 bases at V and 2 bases at J, leaving 16 bases unmatched. DNA of the CDR3: TGTGCCAGCAGATTAGAGTTGTCAGGGGGTGAGACCAAAAACATTCAGTACTTC. It translates to CASRLELSGGETKNIQYF.

This sequence joins TRBV5-5 and TRBJ2-2; D ambiguous. The CDR3 extends over 16 amino acids. The germline CDR1 and CDR2 sequences are SGHKS and YYEKEE (reference sequence). V was shortened by 4 bases and J by 7 bases, with 20 bases between the two germline ends. CDR3 DNA: TGTGCCAGCAGCGTCGACATACTACTAATGGGCGGGGAGCTGTTTTTT. Amino acids: CASSVDILLMGGELFF.